This TCR beta chain was captured by sequencing in a study of regulatory T cells in long-lasting Graves disease. Study-level results: TRBV28, TRBJ1-2 and TRBJ2-5 were segments that persistent disease favored. Shared public clonotypes totalled around 2,900 in persistent patients, compared with about 960 in new patients.

iRepertoire HTBI primers and Arm-PCR of CDR3 regions built TCR beta libraries. MiXCR was run by TCRdb on the multiplex PCR reads, yielding one entry per CDR3 protein. Of roughly 400,000 distinct CDR3 sequences detected, roughly 20% appear once; the ten largest clones hold roughly 20%. This clonotype has a handful of counts. Its antigen is not known. The time point was: persistent/refractory GD, antithyroid drugs over 5 years with positive TRAb. Researchers made the TCR library from RNA that was extracted from PBMCs. This CDR3 spans 14 amino acids. In germline, CDR1 is SQVTM, CDR2 ANQGSEA. The V end was cut by 6 bases, the J end by 3 bases, with 14 bases between.

V usage is TRBV29-1 and J usage is TRBJ2-2; possibly TRBD2 for D (5 bases). The sequencing here drew on peripheral blood mononuclear cells (PBMCs), taken when the disease was refractory, from a patient treated with antithyroid drugs. This sequence originates from a female donor with Graves disease. The CDR3 DNA sequence: TGCAGCGTCGGACTCGCGTCGGACACCGGGGAGCTGTTTTTT. This translates into CSVGLASDTGELFF.